This passage covers 10 T cell receptor beta chains from one sample sequenced in a study of control samples from healthy donors and cancer patients. Assay: immunoSEQ multiplex PCR; the TCRdb copy retains only in-frame clones and omits some. This table holds over 150,000 clones, 91% found once. The sequencing input was blood. These receptors originate from a woman aged 40 to 50 in good health.

V usage is TRBV20-1 and J usage is TRBJ1-2; no clear D. The CDR3 covers 10 residues. In germline, CDR1 is DFQATT, CDR2 SNEGSKA (reference sequence). Trimming took 6 bases from V and 1 from J, leaving 3 bases between them. DNA of the CDR3: TGCAGTGCAGATAACTATGGCTACACCTTC. As protein: CSADNYGYTF.

V usage is TRBV7-8 and J usage is TRBJ2-2; TRBD2 is a possible D gene (6 bases). CDR1 and CDR2 (germline): SGHVS, FQNEAQ. CDR3 length equals 11 residues. V dropped 8 bases and J dropped 7 bases, with 8 bases sitting between them. Written as DNA, the CDR3 is TGTGCCAGCCGGGGGAGCGGGGAGCTGTTTTTT. It is translated as CASRGSGELFF.

This clone was seen more than once but under ten times. The chain employs TRBV5-1 and TRBJ2-2, with D uncertain. The CDR3 runs 12 residues. Deletions cut 4 bases from V and 6 bases from J, with 7 bases between. The germline V gene has CDR1 SGHRS and CDR2 YFSETQ. The CDR3 DNA is TGCGCCAGCAGCCCGGGCTCCGGGGAGCTGTTTTTT. This gives the protein CASSPGSGELFF.

This clone has just a few counts. The rearrangement links TRBV7-9 to TRBJ1-5, with D perhaps matching TRBD1 (6 bases). This CDR3 region has 11 residues. Germline values: CDR1 SEHNR, CDR2 FQNEAQ (reference sequence). The germline V and J ends were trimmed by 10 bases and 5 bases, with 9 bases remaining between them. CDR3 amino acids: CATGEDQPQHF. The CDR3 coding sequence is TGTGCCACAGGGGAGGATCAGCCCCAGCATTTT.

The chain is built from TRBV7-9 and TRBJ2-3; 7 bases are a match to TRBD1. This CDR3 contains 18 residues. Germline V CDR1 and CDR2: SEHNR, FQNEAQ (reference sequence). V trimming: 5 bases; J trimming: 2 bases; junction bases outside the gene matches: 16. The CDR3 here is CASSPSSAEGGDTDTQYF. In DNA, the CDR3 is TGTGCCAGCAGCCCCTCGTCCGCTGAAGGGGGCGACACAGATACGCAGTATTTT.

The count of this clone is one. The chain joins TRBV19 to TRBJ1-2; 7 bases line up with TRBD1. The CDR3 sequence is 13 residues long. Trimming at V came to 6 bases and at J to 3 bases, leaving 4 bases not matched to a gene. Per germline, CDR1 LNHDA and CDR2 SQIVND (reference sequence). CDR3 sequence: CASRGTEYYGYTF. The CDR3 DNA is TGTGCCAGTAGGGGGACAGAATACTATGGCTACACCTTC.

The chain uses TRBV7-6 and TRBJ1-1, with D possibly being TRBD1 (6 bases). The CDR3 runs to 16 residues. The V gene lost 6 bases and the J gene lost 4 bases, with 21 bases spanning the gap. Germline V gene data show CDR1 as SGHVS and CDR2 as FNYEAQ. The CDR3: CASSSRGGGPVTEAFF. The CDR3, as DNA: TGTGCCAGCAGTTCAAGGGGCGGGGGGCCGGTCACTGAAGCTTTCTTT.

The J gene is TRBJ1-6, the V gene TRBV14, with D uncertain. The CDR3 has 14 amino acids. The germline CDR1 and CDR2 sequences are SGHDN and FVKESK. Trimming pared 4 bases from V and 9 bases from J, leaving 13 bases between. The CDR3 loop is CASSPVAGVSPLHF. As DNA, the CDR3 is TGTGCCAGCAGCCCCGTCGCCGGGGTTTCACCCCTCCACTTT.

The CDR3 reads CASISRGYNEQFF. CDR3 in DNA: TGTGCCAGCATCTCCAGGGGCTACAATGAGCAGTTCTTC. The V call is TRBV27, the J call TRBJ2-1; tentatively, D is TRBD1 (6 bases). CDR3 size: 13 residues. From germline, CDR1 is MNHEY and CDR2 SMNVEV (reference sequence). The germline V and J ends were trimmed by 7 bases and 3 bases, with 10 bases remaining between them.

The chain links TRBV13 to TRBJ2-4; 10 bases line up with TRBD1. CDR3 length: 15 amino acids. Germline-derived CDR1 and CDR2 are PRHDT and FYEKMQ (reference sequence). With 4 bases clipped from V and 4 bases from J, the junction kept 4 bases outside the gene matches. Written as DNA, the CDR3 is TGTGCCAGCAGCTCCCCGGACAGGGGGAAAAACATTCAGTACTTC. It codes for CASSSPDRGKNIQYF. The complete variable domain, with remaining parts taken from reference TRBV13 and TRBJ2-4, reads AAGVIQSPRHLIKEKRETATLKCYPIPRHDTVYWYQQGPGQDPQFLISFYEKMQSDKGSIPDRFSAQQFSDYHSELNMSSLELGDSALYFCASSSPDRGKNIQYFGAGTRLSVL.